The rows below give T cell receptor beta chains drawn from one sample of a study of CD8+ T cells in alopecia areata. Measured with immunoSEQ multiplex PCR; TCRdb has only the in-frame clones, and not every one. Of around 150,000 clones listed, approximately 65% are singletons. Source: CD4+ T cells sorted from blood, taken at week 4, from a patient treated with tofacitinib. These receptors came from a human donor with alopecia areata. The conserved cysteine and the conserved F or W are not part of the CDR3 here. Fields, in order: CDR3 length, V gene, CDR3 protein.

11 TRBV6-5 AASTPGQETQY
9 TRBV30 AWAGDTEAF
12 TRBV5-1 ASSLDPTTQPQH
11 TRBV29-1 SVGRLMLNEQF
11 TRBV5-6 ASSLWGGAPLH
11 TRBV5-1 ASSLMAARGYT
12 TRBV7-2 ASSVGGDNQPQH
11 TRBV4-3 ASSQDPGRGYT
11 TRBV29-1 SVQGGGLSPQH
12 TRBV7-9 ASSLNQGVNEQY
12 TRBV7-8 ASARRLTGNTIY
8 TRBV30 AWRRNGYT
12 TRBV2 ASRDRTGANVLT
11 TRBV7-3 ASSLSLGETQY
13 TRBV14 ASSWGLGVWETQY
12 TRBV13 ASSLGQGAYEQY
10 TRBV2 ACRQGSYEQY
13 TRBV6-6 ASSYPKGLQETQY
12 TRBV6-5 ASKSSGVNTEAF
12 TRBV5-1 ASSFRGGTGELF
15 TRBV7-2 ASSLGSKRGRGTEAF
12 TRBV6-5 ASTPHDRDTEAF
13 TRBV7-2 ASTRDRGSNSPLH
13 TRBV29-1 SVDPTSGVTDTQY
9 TRBV29-1 SVGINNEQF
13 TRBV4-1 ASSQDRVPTGELF
11 TRBV6-5 ASSRGPNQPQH
12 TRBV9 ASSAGQGTYEQY
9 TRBV29-1 SVQGEETQY
12 TRBV6-6 ASSRGVSGNTIY
12 TRBV30 AWSVVTGSDGYT
13 TRBV5-6 ASSLASRPQETQY
14 TRBV19 ASTSPPGQPTDTQY
10 TRBV9 ASSVDNYGYT
14 TRBV5-6 ASSLGASGFSYEQY
10 TRBV29-1 SVQGTSYEQY
15 TRBV7-3 ASSPAAYGSGANVLT
14 TRBV5-4 ASRDRSGGPTDTQY
14 TRBV9 ASSPTNGYGANVLT
12 TRBV30 AWSDGSGANVLT
12 TRBV15 ATSRDLNSYEQY
12 TRBV25-1 ASSRARLDEKLF